Below are 5 T cell receptor beta chains sequenced from a single sample in a study of shared clonotypes between healthy human individuals. Generated by immunoSEQ multiplex PCR, the TCRdb table keeps only in-frame clones and is missing some. The data contain around 700,000 clones, about three quarters of them singletons. Sequencing was done on a sample of memory CD4+ T cells sorted from blood. Regarding subset: CD45RA-negative fraction. The source of these receptors is a woman aged 25 to 39 in good health.

J is TRBJ2-6 and V is TRBV4-1; D is perhaps TRBD1 (5 bases). With 1 base removed from V and 0 bases from J, the gap between germline ends came to 10 bases. This CDR3 has 17 amino acids. Germline-derived CDR1 and CDR2 are MGHRA and YSYEKL. CDR3 sequence: CASSQGGLISGANVLTF. CDR3 DNA sequence: TGCGCCAGCAGCCAAGGGGGCTTAATCTCTGGGGCCAACGTCCTGACTTTC.

The chain employs TRBV19 and TRBJ2-7, with TRBD1 matching 8 bases. The V and J ends lost 6 bases and 6 bases, in that order; junction bases with no gene match: 4. The CDR3 covers 12 residues. CDR1 LNHDA and CDR2 SQIVND come from the germline V gene (reference sequence). CDR3 protein: CASRQQGGEQYF. As DNA, the CDR3 is TGTGCCAGTAGGCAACAGGGGGGCGAGCAGTACTTC.

The chain carries TRBV18 and TRBJ2-2; D not resolved. V gave up 8 bases and J gave up 1 base, with 8 bases separating them. Germline loops: CDR1 KGHSH, CDR2 LQKENI. The CDR3 runs 13 residues. The CDR3 DNA follows: TGTGCCAGCGGGAAAGGGAACACCGGGGAGCTGTTTTTT. Amino acid sequence: CASGKGNTGELFF.

The J gene is TRBJ2-6, the V gene TRBV18; tentatively, D is TRBD1 or TRBD2 (5 bases each). Between the trimmed V and J ends, which lost 0 bases and 4 bases, there was a span of 10 bases. CDR1 KGHSH and CDR2 LQKENI come from the germline V gene. CDR3 length equals 16 residues. The CDR3 region is CASSPPPGRGANVLTF. The CDR3, as DNA: TGTGCCAGCTCACCACCGCCGGGGCGAGGGGCCAACGTCCTGACTTTC.

This chain connects TRBV29-1 to TRBJ2-1; the D is unclear. The CDR3 runs to 15 residues. The V gene lost 1 base and the J gene lost 1 base, with 11 bases spanning the gap. Germline lookup yields CDR1 SQVTM and CDR2 ANQGSEA. The CDR3 region is CSVEGFRISYNEQFF. In nucleotides, the CDR3 is TGCAGCGTTGAAGGATTCCGGATTTCCTACAATGAGCAGTTCTTC.